The entry below describes one T cell receptor beta chain. Methods used by the authors: Researchers report that nucleated cell counts were estimated from reference gene primer amplification. Sequencing used immunoSEQ multiplex PCR; TCRdb keeps in-frame clones, though not all of them. V and J calls and clone size are those listed in that table; D and trimming were worked out from the DNA. The sample carries about 150,000 clones, roughly 82% recorded once. The CDR3 is 13 residues long. The germline CDR1 and CDR2 sequences are PRHDT and FYEKMQ (reference sequence). V was clipped by 3 bases and J by 3 bases, with 8 bases between them. This record belongs to a study of blood T cell repertoires in COVID-19. At the level of the study: Acute-phase and convalescent COVID-19 samples originated in the United States, Italy and Spain. PBMCs, B-cell-depleted T cells, or T cells provided the cDNA or gDNA that made up the material.

The J gene is TRBJ1-1, the V gene TRBV13; perhaps TRBD1 as D (6 bases). Material: peripheral blood. The clonotype originates from a woman between 50 and 59 years old in a cohort sampled during active or convalescent COVID-19. CDR3: CASSFHRDTEAFF. The CDR3 DNA is TGTGCCAGCAGCTTTCACAGGGACACTGAAGCTTTCTTT.